Below are 17 T cell receptor beta chains sequenced from a single sample in a study of blood T cell repertoires in COVID-19. Method: immunoSEQ multiplex PCR; TCRdb's copy keeps in-frame clones and lacks some. Altogether 150,000 to 200,000 clones are present, less than 85% being singletons, with the ten largest covering approximately 12%. The specimen sequenced was peripheral blood. The receptors originated from a man aged 50 to 59 who had recovered from COVID-19.

CDR3 nucleotides: TGTGCCAGCAGTTTCACAGGGGGGCGAGAGCAGTTCTTC. Encoded protein: CASSFTGGREQFF. This chain links TRBV11-1 with TRBJ2-1; 8 bases map to TRBD1. Germline CDR1 SGHAT, CDR2 FQDESV (reference sequence). The CDR3 is 13 residues long. The J segment lost 10 bases and the V segment lost 6 bases, leaving 8 bases of the junction unmatched. Variable domain in full (rest from reference TRBV11-1 and TRBJ2-1): EAEVAQSPRYKITEKSQAVAFWCDPISGHATLYWYRQILGQGPELLVQFQDESVVDDSQLPKDRFSAERLKGVDSTLKIQPAELGDSAMYLCASSFTGGREQFFGPGTRLTVL.

The chain carries TRBV9 and TRBJ2-5; a possible D gene is TRBD2 (6 bases). CDR1 and CDR2 (germline): SGDLS, YYNGEE. V gave up 1 base and J gave up 2 bases, with 12 bases separating them. This CDR3 region has 15 residues. CDR3 in DNA: TGTGCCAGCAGCGTAAGAGCTAGCGAGCAAGAGACCCAGTACTTC. It encodes CASSVRASEQETQYF.

J is TRBJ2-1 and V is TRBV19; maybe TRBD2 (6 bases). This CDR3 contains 16 residues. With 5 bases removed from V and 9 bases from J, the gap between germline ends came to 23 bases. CDR1 and CDR2 (germline): LNHDA, SQIVND (reference sequence). CDR3 sequence: CASSARVSGVVGEQFF. CDR3 nucleotide sequence: TGTGCCAGTAGTGCACGAGTATCGGGAGTGGTGGGTGAGCAGTTCTTC.

This clone has just a few counts. The rearrangement uses TRBV15 and TRBJ1-2; D perhaps matches TRBD1 (5 bases). CDR1 LNHNV and CDR2 YYDKDF come from the germline V gene (reference sequence). V lost 0 bases to trimming and J lost 4 bases, with 9 bases between them. The CDR3 has 14 amino acids. CDR3 nucleotides: TGTGCCACCAGCAGAGATGGGGCAGTCTATGGCTACACCTTC. Translation gives CATSRDGAVYGYTF.

The chain recombines TRBV13 with TRBJ1-5; 7 bases agree with TRBD1. This CDR3 region has 12 residues. After removal of 2 bases from V and 8 bases from J, the junction contained 0 bases not matched to a gene. Germline CDR1 and CDR2: PRHDT and FYEKMQ (reference sequence). CDR3 nucleotide sequence: TGTGCCAGCAGCTTAACAGGGGAGCCCCAGCATTTT. This encodes CASSLTGEPQHF.

The J gene is TRBJ2-1, the V gene TRBV7-2; TRBD2 matches 9 bases. Germline CDR1 and CDR2: SGHTA and FQGNSA. J was trimmed by 2 bases and V by 3 bases; bases with no gene match: 2. CDR3 length equals 15 residues. CDR3 region: CASSFSGSAYNEQFF. The CDR3 nucleotides read TGTGCCAGCAGCTTTAGCGGGAGCGCCTACAATGAGCAGTTCTTC. Complete variable domain (other parts from reference TRBV7-2 and TRBJ2-1): GAGVSQSPSNKVTEKGKDVELRCDPISGHTALYWYRQSLGQGLEFLIYFQGNSAPDKSGLPSDRFSAERTGGSVSTLTIQRTQQEDSAVYLCASSFSGSAYNEQFFGPGTRLTVL.

V usage is TRBV3-1 (or the pseudogene TRBV3-2) and J usage is TRBJ2-1; a possible D gene is TRBD1 (5 bases). The germline V gene encodes CDR1 LGHDT and CDR2 YNNKEL (reference sequence). The CDR3 contains 15 residues. Trimming took 1 base from V and 6 from J, leaving 13 bases between them. CDR3 loop: CASSQGRHGANEQFF. As DNA, the CDR3 is TGTGCCAGCAGCCAAGGGCGTCATGGGGCCAATGAGCAGTTCTTC.

The rearrangement uses TRBV11-2 and TRBJ2-5; 7 nucleotides line up with TRBD2. The CDR3 consists of 16 residues. Germline V lookup: CDR1 SGHAT, CDR2 FQNNGV. V shed 5 bases, J shed 2 bases, and the junction held 11 bases outside the gene matches. The CDR3 sequence is CASSRAGTTLQETQYF. CDR3 nucleotides: TGTGCCAGCAGCCGGGCCGGGACTACCTTACAAGAGACCCAGTACTTC.

The chain has TRBV24-1 and TRBJ2-1; D is possibly TRBD1 (6 bases). Trimming took off 0 bases at V and 12 bases at J, with 11 bases between the two ends. CDR1 and CDR2 (germline): KGHDR, SFDVKD. The CDR3 covers 13 residues. CDR3 region: CATSDLSKGVQFF. In DNA form, the CDR3 reads TGTGCCACCAGTGATTTGAGTAAGGGGGTGCAGTTCTTC.

V and J are TRBV3-1 (or the pseudogene TRBV3-2) and TRBJ2-3, with 8 bases fitting TRBD1. Unmatched junction bases numbered 3, after V lost 3 bases and J lost 4 bases. Looked up from germline, CDR1 is LGHDT and CDR2 is YNNKEL (reference sequence). The CDR3 covers 14 residues. The CDR3 here is CASSQTGAPDTQYF. The CDR3 DNA is TGTGCCAGCAGCCAGACAGGGGCCCCAGATACGCAGTATTTT.

The chain joins TRBV29-1 to TRBJ2-7, with 8 bases matching TRBD1. Germline CDR1 SQVTM, CDR2 ANQGSEA. The CDR3 sequence is 13 residues long. J lost 5 bases, V lost 3 bases, and 6 bases had no gene match. CDR3 sequence (DNA): TGCAGCGTTGATGTGCAGGGGGCGAACGAGCAGTACTTC. Protein product: CSVDVQGANEQYF.

This clone showed up just a few times. The chain uses TRBV19 and TRBJ2-1; possibly TRBD2 for D (6 bases). Germline CDR1 LNHDA, CDR2 SQIVND (reference sequence). The V and J ends lost 4 bases and 8 bases respectively, with 18 bases between them. There are 15 residues in the CDR3. The CDR3 DNA reads as TGTGCCAGTAGTAAGGGACTTGGGGGAATCGATGAGCAGTTCTTC. Residues: CASSKGLGGIDEQFF. Drawing the rest from reference TRBV19 and TRBJ2-1, the complete variable domain is DGGITQSPKYLFRKEGQNVTLSCEQNLNHDAMYWYRQDPGQGLRLIYYSQIVNDFQKGDIAEGYSVSREKKESFPLTVTSAQKNPTAFYLCASSKGLGGIDEQFFGPGTRLTVL.

The gene calls are TRBV19 and TRBJ2-1, with 9 positions matching TRBD1. V lost 6 bases to trimming and J lost 3 bases; unmatched junction nucleotides: 6. The CDR3 runs to 15 residues. Germline V gene lookup returns CDR1 LNHDA and CDR2 SQIVND (reference sequence). CDR3 DNA: TGTGCCAGTAGACCACAGGGGGCTTTCTACAATGAGCAGTTCTTC. This translates into CASRPQGAFYNEQFF.

This clone turned up a few times. The chain combines TRBV18 with TRBJ2-7, with unresolved D. Trimming took off 6 bases at V and 9 bases at J, with 12 bases between the two ends. This CDR3 is 11 amino acids long. Germline V gives CDR1 KGHSH, CDR2 LQKENI. CDR3 sequence reads: CASSDAVWQYF. The CDR3 DNA follows: TGTGCCAGCTCCGACGCGGTGTGGCAGTACTTC.

The chain recombines TRBV5-3 with TRBJ2-5; 8 nucleotides agree with TRBD1. TRBV5-3 is an ORF, with its function uncertain. V dropped 3 bases and J dropped 1; count of bases not matched to a gene: 11. The CDR3 sequence is 17 residues long. CDR3 DNA: TGTGCCAGAAGCTACACCCCCAGGGACAGGCTCCAAGAGACCCAGTACTTC. This encodes CARSYTPRDRLQETQYF.

This clone has only one observation. The chain joins TRBV5-1 to TRBJ2-3, with a tentative D call TRBD1 (6 bases). This CDR3 is 17 amino acids long. The germline V and J ends were trimmed by 4 bases and 2 bases, with 20 bases remaining between them. CDR1 is SGHRS and CDR2 is YFSETQ in the germline V gene. CDR3 nucleotide sequence: TGCGCCAGCAGCCGGGGTGCACAGGGAGATTACACAGATACGCAGTATTTT. Protein: CASSRGAQGDYTDTQYF.

In this sample, this clone turned up many times. The rearrangement links TRBV6-1 to TRBJ2-5; D uncertain. V lost 2 bases, J lost 5 bases, and 18 bases lay in between. The CDR3 is 16 residues long. Per germline, CDR1 MNHNS and CDR2 SASEGT. The CDR3 spells CASSEYLARIGETQYF. The DNA for the CDR3 is TGTGCCAGCAGTGAATACCTCGCCAGGATTGGGGAGACCCAGTACTTC.